This T cell receptor (beta chain) was captured in a study of OX40 agonist ivuxolimab in advanced cancers. Study-wide context: The mean age was approximately 56 years, ranging from 23 to 79, with 82.7% of participants male. Treatment received earlier with anti-PD-1, anti-PD-L1 or anti-CTLA-4 agents was allowed, and over 35% had some.

Measured with immunoSEQ multiplex PCR; TCRdb has only the in-frame clones, and not every one. Here the sample spans tens of thousands of clones, 90% being singletons. The count of this clone is one. This TCR derives from an adult with an advanced solid tumor such as melanoma, head and neck, liver or kidney cancer. The material sequenced was CD4+ or CD8+ T cells sorted from blood, taken in a trial of the OX40 agonist ivuxolimab.

CDR3 coding DNA: TGTGCCAGCTCACGCACCCAGAACACTGAAGCTTTCTTT. It codes for CASSRTQNTEAFF. The J gene is TRBJ1-1, the V gene TRBV18; D not certain. The CDR3 is made up of 13 amino acids. The germline V and J ends were trimmed by 4 bases and 1 base, with 7 bases remaining between them. The V gene's germline CDR1 is KGHSH and CDR2 LQKENI. The whole variable domain, remainder taken from reference TRBV18 and TRBJ1-1, is NAGVMQNPRHLVRRRGQEARLRCSPMKGHSHVYWYRQLPEEGLKFMVYLQKENIIDESGMPKERFSAEFPKEGPSILRIQQVVRGDSAAYFCASSRTQNTEAFFGQGTRLTVV.